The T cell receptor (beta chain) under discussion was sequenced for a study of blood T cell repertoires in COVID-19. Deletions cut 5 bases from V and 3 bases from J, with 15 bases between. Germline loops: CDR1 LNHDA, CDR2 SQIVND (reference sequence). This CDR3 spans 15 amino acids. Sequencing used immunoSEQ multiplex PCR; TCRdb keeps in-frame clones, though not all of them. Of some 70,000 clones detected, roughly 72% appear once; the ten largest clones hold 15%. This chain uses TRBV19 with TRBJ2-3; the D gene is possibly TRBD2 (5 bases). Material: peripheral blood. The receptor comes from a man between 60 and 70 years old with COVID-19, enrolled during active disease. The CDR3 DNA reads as TGTGCCAGTAGTCCGAACGGGATCCCTACAGATACGCAGTATTTT. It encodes CASSPNGIPTDTQYF.